Listed below are T cell receptor beta chains from one sample, sequenced in a study of T cells in narcolepsy. Assay used: immunoSEQ multiplex PCR; TCRdb lists only in-frame clones, some missing. The table shows tens of thousands of clones, with 70% to 85% occurring only once. The material sequenced was CD45RA- memory CD4+ T cells from PBMCs. These receptors were taken from a human donor with narcolepsy. Each CDR3 is given with its conserved first and last residue. A D gene is named only where the DNA matches it firmly. Some rows have no size entry. The others give once, few or many, or a class for an expanded clone.

D: -; V: TRBV6-6; J: TRBJ1-2; size: -; CDR3: CASGGPNYGYTF; DNA: TGTGCCAGCGGGGGACCTAACTATGGCTACACCTTC
D: -; V: TRBV5-6; J: TRBJ2-7; size: few; CDR3: CASSLPSYEQYF; DNA: TGTGCCAGCAGCTTGCCGTCCTACGAGCAGTACTTC
D: -; V: TRBV19; J: TRBJ1-1; size: -; CDR3: CASHVLGADTEAFF; DNA: TGTGCCAGCCACGTACTAGGTGCGGACACTGAAGCTTTCTTT
D: -; V: TRBV6-1; J: TRBJ2-6; size: -; CDR3: CASSALGTLTF; DNA: TGTGCCAGCAGCGCGCTGGGGACTCTGACTTTC
D: -; V: TRBV6-6; J: TRBJ2-2; size: -; CDR3: CASRWDSKPSGELFF; DNA: TGTGCCAGCAGGTGGGACTCGAAACCTAGTGGGGAGCTGTTTTTT
D: TRBD2; V: TRBV6-5; J: TRBJ2-1; size: -; CDR3: CASSRAGAPPFF; DNA: TGTGCCAGCAGTAGAGCGGGGGCCCCCCCGTTCTTC
D: -; V: TRBV7-2; J: TRBJ2-5; size: few; CDR3: CASSGGGLQETQYF; DNA: TGTGCCAGCAGTGGGGGCGGATTACAAGAGACCCAGTACTTC
D: -; V: TRBV5-4; J: TRBJ2-5; size: -; CDR3: CASSLLPKETQYF; DNA: TGTGCCAGCAGCTTATTGCCCAAGGAGACCCAGTACTTC
D: -; V: TRBV6-6; J: TRBJ2-5; size: -; CDR3: CASELSGSYQETQYF; DNA: TGTGCCAGCGAACTTTCGGGCAGCTACCAAGAGACCCAGTACTTC
D: -; V: TRBV7-2; J: TRBJ1-4; size: -; CDR3: CASSLRFPGANEKLFF; DNA: TGTGCCAGCAGCTTAAGGTTTCCGGGAGCTAATGAAAAACTGTTTTTT
D: -; V: TRBV5-1; J: TRBJ1-1; size: -; CDR3: CASSPRQLGASDTEAFF; DNA: TGCGCCAGCAGCCCACGACAACTTGGGGCGTCCGACACTGAAGCTTTCTTT
D: -; V: TRBV19; J: TRBJ2-5; size: few; CDR3: CASSIGAGRETQYF; DNA: TGTGCCAGTAGTATCGGGGCAGGGCGAGAGACCCAGTACTTC
D: -; V: TRBV5-5; J: TRBJ1-1; size: -; CDR3: CASSRGVNTEAFF; DNA: TGTGCCAGCAGCAGGGGCGTGAACACTGAAGCTTTCTTT
D: -; V: TRBV18; J: TRBJ2-7; size: -; CDR3: CASSPPGTAYEQYF; DNA: TGTGCCAGCTCACCACCAGGAACAGCCTACGAGCAGTACTTC
D: TRBD1; V: TRBV29-1; J: TRBJ1-4; size: -; CDR3: CSAIPGQGNEKLFF; DNA: TGCAGCGCGATACCGGGACAGGGGAATGAAAAACTGTTTTTT
D: -; V: TRBV5-6; J: TRBJ1-2; size: -; CDR3: CASSLALQADYGYTF; DNA: TGTGCCAGCAGCTTGGCCTTGCAGGCGGACTATGGCTACACCTTC
D: -; V: TRBV12-2; J: TRBJ1-1; size: -; CDR3: CAGDGMNTEAFF; DNA: TGTGCAGGAGACGGCATGAACACTGAAGCTTTCTTT
D: -; V: TRBV6-5; J: TRBJ1-5; size: -; CDR3: CASRRGADQPQHF; DNA: TGTGCCAGTCGGCGGGGCGCGGATCAGCCCCAGCATTTT
D: -; V: TRBV27; J: TRBJ2-1; size: -; CDR3: CASTPVGESSYNEQFF; DNA: TGTGCCAGCACCCCCGTCGGGGAGAGCTCCTACAATGAGCAGTTCTTC
D: TRBD1; V: TRBV30; J: TRBJ1-1; size: -; CDR3: CAWSSNGQGAMNTEAFF; DNA: TGTGCCTGGAGTTCAAACGGACAGGGGGCCATGAACACTGAAGCTTTCTTT
D: TRBD1; V: TRBV30; J: TRBJ1-3; size: -; CDR3: CAWRGTGGRNTIYF; DNA: TGTGCCTGGAGGGGGACAGGGGGAAGAAACACCATATATTTT
D: -; V: TRBV19; J: TRBJ1-1; size: -; CDR3: CASSISPGGRAEAFF; DNA: TGTGCCAGTAGTATATCGCCTGGAGGCCGAGCTGAAGCTTTCTTT
D: -; V: TRBV2; J: TRBJ2-5; size: -; CDR3: CASRWDTLYQETQYF; DNA: TGTGCCAGCAGATGGGACACCCTGTACCAAGAGACCCAGTACTTC
D: TRBD2; V: TRBV9; J: TRBJ2-5; size: once; CDR3: CASSARTGGGRETQYF; DNA: TGTGCCAGCAGCGCCCGAACGGGGGGAGGGAGAGAGACCCAGTACTTC
D: -; V: TRBV7-9; J: TRBJ1-1; size: -; CDR3: CASSSGMNTEAFF; DNA: TGTGCCAGCAGCAGCGGGATGAACACTGAAGCTTTCTTT
D: TRBD1; V: TRBV5-1; J: TRBJ1-1; size: -; CDR3: CASSLGTGGPNTEAFF; DNA: TGCGCCAGCAGCTTGGGGACAGGGGGCCCGAACACTGAAGCTTTCTTT
D: TRBD1; V: TRBV28; J: TRBJ2-5; size: -; CDR3: CASSRDRGQQETQYF; DNA: TGTGCCAGCAGTAGGGACAGGGGGCAACAAGAGACCCAGTACTTC
D: -; V: TRBV2; J: TRBJ1-6; size: -; CDR3: CASKQGSSYNSPLHF; DNA: TGTGCCAGCAAACAGGGAAGCTCCTATAATTCACCCCTCCACTTT
D: -; V: TRBV29-1; J: TRBJ2-3; size: -; CDR3: CSVVFGTGGTDTQYF; DNA: TGCAGCGTTGTGTTTGGCACGGGTGGCACAGATACGCAGTATTTT
D: TRBD1; V: TRBV5-1; J: TRBJ2-7; size: -; CDR3: CASSQGDRVSYEQYF; DNA: TGCGCCAGCAGCCAGGGGGACAGGGTCTCCTACGAGCAGTACTTC
D: -; V: TRBV28; J: TRBJ1-5; size: -; CDR3: CASSFGQINQPQHF; DNA: TGTGCCAGCAGTTTCGGGCAGATAAATCAGCCCCAGCATTTT
D: TRBD1; V: TRBV5-4; J: TRBJ2-7; size: -; CDR3: CASSLGGQGIYEQYF; DNA: TGTGCCAGCAGCCTGGGGGGACAGGGGATATACGAGCAGTACTTC
D: -; V: TRBV9; J: TRBJ1-1; size: -; CDR3: CASSVGRTSEAFF; DNA: TGTGCCAGCAGCGTAGGAAGGACATCTGAAGCTTTCTTT
D: -; V: TRBV6-1; J: TRBJ1-2; size: few; CDR3: CASTEQGNYGYTF; DNA: TGTGCCAGCACTGAGCAGGGGAACTATGGCTACACCTTC
D: -; V: TRBV7-2; J: TRBJ2-2; size: -; CDR3: CASSLGPANTGELFF; DNA: TGTGCCAGCAGCTTGGGACCGGCGAACACCGGGGAGCTGTTTTTT
D: TRBD1; V: TRBV28; J: TRBJ1-5; size: -; CDR3: CASRGGDRGGQPQHF; DNA: TGTGCCAGCAGGGGGGGGGACAGGGGAGGCCAGCCCCAGCATTTT
D: -; V: TRBV21-1; J: TRBJ2-1; size: -; CDR3: CASSKSGTSGGIEQFF; DNA: TGTGCCAGCAGCAAGTCTGGGACTAGCGGGGGGATTGAGCAGTTCTTC
D: TRBD1; V: TRBV6-1; J: TRBJ2-7; size: -; CDR3: CASSGTGGYEQYF; DNA: TGTGCCAGCAGTGGGACAGGGGGCTACGAGCAGTACTTC
D: TRBD1; V: TRBV7-2; J: TRBJ1-2; size: -; CDR3: CASSADRGSTYGYTF; DNA: TGTGCCAGCAGCGCAGACAGGGGATCTACCTATGGCTACACCTTC
D: -; V: TRBV28; J: TRBJ1-4; size: -; CDR3: CASSRLGALDEKLFF; DNA: TGTGCCAGCAGTAGACTGGGGGCCCTGGATGAAAAACTGTTTTTT
D: -; V: TRBV19; J: TRBJ1-2; size: -; CDR3: CASSNQGTNYGYTF; DNA: TGTGCCAGTAGTAACCAGGGTACTAACTATGGCTACACCTTC
D: -; V: TRBV5-6; J: TRBJ1-2; size: -; CDR3: CASFAAGGARGYTF; DNA: TGCGCCAGCTTCGCCGCTGGGGGGGCGCGTGGCTACACCTTC
D: -; V: TRBV29-1; J: TRBJ1-2; size: -; CDR3: CSVRTSLYGYTF; DNA: TGCAGCGTAAGGACAAGCCTCTATGGCTACACCTTC
D: TRBD1; V: TRBV10-1; J: TRBJ2-3; size: -; CDR3: CASSDDRGSTDTQYF; DNA: TGCGCCAGCAGTGACGACAGGGGGAGTACAGATACGCAGTATTTT
D: -; V: TRBV28; J: TRBJ1-1; size: -; CDR3: CASYSTRDTVNTEAFF; DNA: TGTGCCAGCTATAGTACCCGGGACACCGTGAACACTGAAGCTTTCTTT
D: -; V: TRBV9; J: TRBJ1-2; size: -; CDR3: CASSPNLHSDYGYTF; DNA: TGTGCCAGCAGCCCAAACCTGCACTCGGACTATGGCTACACCTTC
D: TRBD1; V: TRBV25-1; J: TRBJ1-6; size: -; CDR3: CASSGGGQIGLHF; DNA: TGTGCCAGCAGTGGCGGGGGACAGATCGGCCTCCACTTT
D: -; V: TRBV18; J: TRBJ2-4; size: once; CDR3: CASSPPMLWGIQYF; DNA: TGTGCCAGCTCACCACCTATGCTTTGGGGCATTCAGTACTTC
D: -; V: TRBV30; J: TRBJ1-2; size: -; CDR3: CAWSFGERDYGYTF; DNA: TGTGCCTGGAGTTTCGGGGAGAGAGACTATGGCTACACCTTC
D: TRBD1; V: TRBV7-9; J: TRBJ1-3; size: -; CDR3: CASSSTGMLSGNTIYF; DNA: TGTGCCAGCAGCTCGACAGGGATGCTCTCTGGAAACACCATATATTTT
D: TRBD2; V: TRBV6-6; J: TRBJ2-1; size: -; CDR3: CACAAGSYNEQFF; DNA: TGTGCCTGCGCAGCGGGGTCCTACAATGAGCAGTTCTTC
D: -; V: TRBV7-6; J: TRBJ2-4; size: -; CDR3: CASSLKTNAPQYF; DNA: TGTGCCAGCAGCTTAAAGACAAATGCCCCTCAGTACTTC
D: -; V: TRBV7-2; J: TRBJ1-4; size: -; CDR3: CASSTYRVTNEKLFF; DNA: TGTGCCAGCAGCACCTACAGGGTAACTAATGAAAAACTGTTTTTT
D: TRBD1; V: TRBV9; J: TRBJ1-1; size: -; CDR3: CASSVEVGQAGAEAFF; DNA: TGTGCCAGCAGCGTAGAGGTGGGACAGGCCGGTGCTGAAGCTTTCTTT
D: -; V: TRBV4-2; J: TRBJ2-4; size: -; CDR3: CASSQDRLVGNIQYF; DNA: TGTGCCAGCAGCCAAGATCGACTAGTCGGAAACATTCAGTACTTC